This T cell receptor (beta chain) emerged from a study of glioma-infiltrating T cells after dendritic cell vaccination. Across the whole study: Glioblastoma patients came from Phase I and II dendritic cell vaccination trials. The vaccine used monocyte-derived dendritic cells pulsed overnight with autologous tumor lysate.

This clone turned up a few times. CDR3 length: 15 amino acids. CDR1 and CDR2 from the germline V gene are MNHNS and SASEGT. Trimming removed 1 base from V and 1 base from J, with 11 bases in between. Method: immunoSEQ multiplex PCR; TCRdb's copy keeps in-frame clones and lacks some. The table has tens of thousands of clones, 75% to 90% seen once. The chain joins TRBV6-1 to TRBJ2-7; D remains unclear. The TCR originated in a human donor with glioblastoma. The sample here was blood, taken before dendritic cell vaccination. CDR3 in amino acids: CASSEVNSPSYEQYF. In DNA, the CDR3 is TGTGCCAGCAGTGAAGTTAACAGCCCTTCCTACGAGCAGTACTTC.